This is a list of T cell receptor beta chains from one sample in a study of beta chain features in type 1 diabetes. Data came from immunoSEQ multiplex PCR; TCRdb stores just in-frame clones and leaves some out. The table has over 700,000 clones, 15% to 20% seen once. Sequencing was carried out using naive CD4+ T cells from blood. Every receptor here comes from a woman aged 18-29 years in good health. Both conserved end residues are part of each CDR3. Expanded clones are given a class, and other clones once, few, many or no size at all.

TRBJ2-4 | NA | TRBV7-9 | CARTRCWRAVAKNIQYF
TRBJ1-1 | NA | TRBV28 | CASSVRLNTEAFF
TRBJ1-4 | few | TRBV4-2 | CASSQDGQDAATNEKLFF
TRBJ2-5 | NA | TRBV13 | CASSLDLAGGAQYF
TRBJ1-2 | NA | TRBV5-1 | CASSPGTGTSGYTF
TRBJ2-7 | few | TRBV5-6 | CASNKDRVYEQYF
TRBJ2-3 | few | TRBV7-2 | CASSLVSVTDTQYF
TRBJ2-3 | NA | TRBV10-3 | CAISPGVTDTQYF
TRBJ2-1 | few | TRBV5-1 | CASSLIQGLGEQFF
TRBJ2-7 | NA | TRBV28 | CASSPPRGREDSYEQYF
TRBJ2-7 | NA | TRBV7-9 | CASSPRQGDEQYF
TRBJ2-3 | NA | TRBV7-3 | CASSRSDRDTQYF
TRBJ2-7 | few | TRBV4-3 | CASSPPGEGAYEQYF
TRBJ2-1 | few | TRBV7-6 | CASSFGTGGYNEQFF
TRBJ1-3 | few | TRBV19 | CASRSDPLNGNTIYF
TRBJ1-1 | once | TRBV7-9 | CASSPRVNTEAFF
TRBJ2-3 | few | TRBV29-1 | CSVEVARHSTDTQYF
TRBJ1-1 | few | TRBV6-1 | CASSEFFRDTEAFF
TRBJ1-1 | NA | TRBV7-3 | CASSLIVNTEAFF
TRBJ2-1 | few | TRBV7-9 | CASSLSWFYNEQFF
NA | few | TRBV20-1 | CSASIEQYF
TRBJ2-7 | NA | TRBV6-5 | CASSYSFRVSEQYF
TRBJ2-2 | few | TRBV5-4 | CASSLGLANTGELFF
TRBJ2-7 | few | TRBV7-9 | CASSQVSLAYEQYF
TRBJ2-7 | few | TRBV28 | CASSFSGAGAYEQYF
TRBJ1-5 | NA | TRBV5-4 | CASSVDRDRPQHF
TRBJ2-1 | NA | TRBV9 | CASSVQASGRSSYNEQFF
TRBJ2-1 | few | TRBV7-9 | CASSFGQGSGEQFF
TRBJ1-3 | NA | TRBV5-5 | CASSVDWSSGNTIYF
TRBJ2-7 | once | TRBV7-8 | CASSLVAVTLPYEQYF
TRBJ1-2 | few | TRBV2 | CASSEISANYGYTF
TRBJ2-1 | few | TRBV4-3 | CASSHATSFSYNEQFF
TRBJ2-4 | few | TRBV19 | CATGAPAKNIQYF
TRBJ2-2 | NA | TRBV2 | CASSRGFGELFF
TRBJ1-2 | few | TRBV2 | CASSERGAWVYGYTF
TRBJ2-3 | NA | TRBV7-9 | CASSLLLAGADTDTQYF
TRBJ1-1 | few | TRBV18 | CASSPPSGDTEAFF
TRBJ1-5 | few | TRBV28 | CASSSLQGSNQPQHF
TRBJ1-5 | few | TRBV27 | CASSPQGAGSQPQHF
TRBJ2-6 | NA | TRBV7-2 | CASSLGRVGPGGANVLTF
TRBJ2-5 | NA | TRBV29-1 | CSVDDRQETQYF
TRBJ2-7 | few | TRBV28 | CASSLTVYEQYF
TRBJ2-1 | NA | TRBV7-2 | CASSLGVLGGEGNEQFF
TRBJ2-7 | NA | TRBV5-1 | CASSLGDRAYEQYF
TRBJ2-4 | NA | TRBV5-6 | CASSEKGVAKNIQYF
TRBJ2-3 | NA | TRBV4-3 | CASATSAYTDTQYF
TRBJ2-5 | few | TRBV6-5 | CASGLAALQETQYF
TRBJ2-3 | NA | TRBV4-3 | CASSQDVSHTQYF
TRBJ2-3 | NA | TRBV2 | CASSEGLGRDTDTQYF
TRBJ2-4 | NA | TRBV7-2 | CASSPRGTKNIQYF
TRBJ1-1 | few | TRBV19 | CASSIGGTGHTEAFF
TRBJ2-5 | NA | TRBV7-2 | CASSESGIQETQYF
TRBJ2-2 | NA | TRBV9 | CASSEAPRGTGELFF
TRBJ2-7 | few | TRBV10-1 | CASSEGAGSGEQYF
TRBJ2-2 | NA | TRBV4-3 | CASSQAFNTGELFF
TRBJ1-2 | NA | TRBV6-5 | CASSYSGGPYGYTF
TRBJ2-2 | NA | TRBV7-2 | CASSLLGVTGELFF
TRBJ1-2 | NA | TRBV7-2 | CASSLGNRADYGYTF
TRBJ1-4 | NA | TRBV5-4 | CASSLSPNEKLFF